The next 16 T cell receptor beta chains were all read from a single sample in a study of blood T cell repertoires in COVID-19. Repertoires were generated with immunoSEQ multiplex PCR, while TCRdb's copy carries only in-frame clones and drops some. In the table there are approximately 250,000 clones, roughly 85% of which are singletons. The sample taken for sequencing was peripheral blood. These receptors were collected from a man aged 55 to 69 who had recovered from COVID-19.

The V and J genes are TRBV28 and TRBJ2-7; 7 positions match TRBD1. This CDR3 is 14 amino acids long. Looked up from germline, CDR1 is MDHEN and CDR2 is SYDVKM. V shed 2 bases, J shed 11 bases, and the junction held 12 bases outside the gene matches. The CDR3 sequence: CASSLPGQFRLEYF. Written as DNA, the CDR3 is TGTGCCAGCAGTTTACCGGGACAGTTCCGTTTGGAGTACTTC.

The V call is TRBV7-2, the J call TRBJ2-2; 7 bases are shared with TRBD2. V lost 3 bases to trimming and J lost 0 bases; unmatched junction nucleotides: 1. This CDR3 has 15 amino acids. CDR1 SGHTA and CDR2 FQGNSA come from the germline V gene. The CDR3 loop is CASSFGGTNTGELFF. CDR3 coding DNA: TGTGCCAGCAGCTTCGGGGGGACGAACACCGGGGAGCTGTTTTTT. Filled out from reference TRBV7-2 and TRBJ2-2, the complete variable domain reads GAGVSQSPSNKVTEKGKDVELRCDPISGHTALYWYRQSLGQGLEFLIYFQGNSAPDKSGLPSDRFSAERTGGSVSTLTIQRTQQEDSAVYLCASSFGGTNTGELFFGEGSRLTVL.

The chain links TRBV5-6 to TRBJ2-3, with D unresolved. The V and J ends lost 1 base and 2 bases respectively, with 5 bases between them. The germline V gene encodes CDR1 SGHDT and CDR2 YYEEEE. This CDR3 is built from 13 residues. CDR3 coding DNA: TGTGCCAGCAGCTTGCTTGTCACAGATACGCAGTATTTT. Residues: CASSLLVTDTQYF.

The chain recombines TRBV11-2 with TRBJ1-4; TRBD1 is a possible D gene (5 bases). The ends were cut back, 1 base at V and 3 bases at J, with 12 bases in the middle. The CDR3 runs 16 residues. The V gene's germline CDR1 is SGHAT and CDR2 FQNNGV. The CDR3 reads CASSLGGGVPNEKLFF. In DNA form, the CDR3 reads TGTGCCAGCAGCTTAGGGGGCGGGGTCCCTAATGAAAAACTGTTTTTT. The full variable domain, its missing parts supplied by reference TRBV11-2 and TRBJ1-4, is EAGVAQSPRYKIIEKRQSVAFWCNPISGHATLYWYQQILGQGPKLLIQFQNNGVVDDSQLPKDRFSAERLKGVDSTLKIQPAKLEDSAVYLCASSLGGGVPNEKLFFGSGTQLSVL.

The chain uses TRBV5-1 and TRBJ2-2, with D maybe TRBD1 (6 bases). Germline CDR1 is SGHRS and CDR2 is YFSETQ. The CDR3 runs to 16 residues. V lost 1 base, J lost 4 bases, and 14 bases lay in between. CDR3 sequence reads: CASSLFGDTSTGELFF. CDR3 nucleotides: TGCGCCAGCAGCTTGTTTGGGGACACCTCCACCGGGGAGCTGTTTTTT.

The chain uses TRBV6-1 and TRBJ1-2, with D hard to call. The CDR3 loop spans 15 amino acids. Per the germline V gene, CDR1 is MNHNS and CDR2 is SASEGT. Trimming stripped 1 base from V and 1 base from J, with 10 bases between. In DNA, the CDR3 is TGTGCCAGCAGTGAAGGGGGAGGGTATAACTATGGCTACACCTTC. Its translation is CASSEGGGYNYGYTF.

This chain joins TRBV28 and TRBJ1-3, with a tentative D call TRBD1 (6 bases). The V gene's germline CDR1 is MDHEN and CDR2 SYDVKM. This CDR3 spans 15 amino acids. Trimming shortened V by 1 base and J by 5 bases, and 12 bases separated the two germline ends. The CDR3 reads CASSLLGGARNTIYF. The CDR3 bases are TGTGCCAGCAGTTTATTAGGGGGGGCTAGAAACACCATATATTTT.

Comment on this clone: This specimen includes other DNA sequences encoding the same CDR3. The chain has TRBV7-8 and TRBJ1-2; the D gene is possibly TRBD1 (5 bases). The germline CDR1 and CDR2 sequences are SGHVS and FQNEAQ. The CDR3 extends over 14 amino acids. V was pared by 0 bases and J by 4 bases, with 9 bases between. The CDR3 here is CASSLAQGSYGYTF. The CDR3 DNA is TGTGCCAGCAGCTTAGCGCAGGGAAGCTATGGCTACACCTTC.

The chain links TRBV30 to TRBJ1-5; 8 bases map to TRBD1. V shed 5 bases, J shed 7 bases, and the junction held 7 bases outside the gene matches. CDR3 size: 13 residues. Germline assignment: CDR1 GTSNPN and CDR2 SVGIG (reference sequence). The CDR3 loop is CAWSTGVEQPQHF. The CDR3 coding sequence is TGTGCCTGGTCGACAGGGGTCGAACAGCCCCAGCATTTT.

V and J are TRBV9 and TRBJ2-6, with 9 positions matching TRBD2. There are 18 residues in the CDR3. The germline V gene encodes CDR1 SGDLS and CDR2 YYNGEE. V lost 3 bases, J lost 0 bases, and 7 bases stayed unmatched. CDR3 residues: CASSGKREAPSGANVLTF. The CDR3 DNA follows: TGTGCCAGCAGCGGAAAGCGGGAGGCTCCCTCTGGGGCCAACGTCCTGACTTTC.

The CDR3 spells CASSGGGNTEAFF. The CDR3 nucleotides are TGCGCCAGCAGCGGCGGGGGGAACACTGAAGCTTTCTTT. The chain carries TRBV5-1 and TRBJ1-1; tentatively, D is TRBD1 (5 bases). The CDR3 runs 13 residues. CDR1 is SGHRS, CDR2 YFSETQ, per germline. Trimming left V 4 bases short and J 1 base short, with 8 bases between. Together with reference TRBV5-1 and TRBJ1-1, the CDR3 gives the full variable domain: KAGVTQTPRYLIKTRGQQVTLSCSPISGHRSVSWYQQTPGQGLQFLFEYFSETQRNKGNFPGRFSGRQFSNSRSEMNVSTLELGDSALYLCASSGGGNTEAFFGQGTRLTVV.

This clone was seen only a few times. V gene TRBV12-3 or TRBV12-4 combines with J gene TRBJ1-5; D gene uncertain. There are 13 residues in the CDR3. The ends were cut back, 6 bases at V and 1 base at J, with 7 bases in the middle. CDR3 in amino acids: CASRFGSNQPQHF. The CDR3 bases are TGTGCCAGCAGATTTGGCAGCAATCAGCCCCAGCATTTT.

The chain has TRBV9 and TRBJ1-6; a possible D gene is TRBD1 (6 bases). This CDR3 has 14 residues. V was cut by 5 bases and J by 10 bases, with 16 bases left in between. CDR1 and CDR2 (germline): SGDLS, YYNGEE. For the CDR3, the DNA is TGTGCCAGCAGTCTACAGGGATTCGGGTCACCCCTCCACTTT. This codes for CASSLQGFGSPLHF.

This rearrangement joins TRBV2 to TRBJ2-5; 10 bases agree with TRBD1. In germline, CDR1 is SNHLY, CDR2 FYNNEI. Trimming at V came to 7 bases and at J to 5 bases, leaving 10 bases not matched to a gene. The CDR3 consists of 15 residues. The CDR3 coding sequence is TGTGCCAGCACTGGACAGGGGGTAGAGACGGAGACCCAGTACTTC. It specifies CASTGQGVETETQYF.

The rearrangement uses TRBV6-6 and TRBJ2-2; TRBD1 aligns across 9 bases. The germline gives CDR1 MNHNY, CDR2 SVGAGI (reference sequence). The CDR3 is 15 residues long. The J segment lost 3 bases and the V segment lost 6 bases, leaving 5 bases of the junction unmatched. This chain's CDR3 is CASSRTGGDTGELFF. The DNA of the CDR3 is TGTGCCAGCAGCCGTACAGGGGGCGACACCGGGGAGCTGTTTTTT.

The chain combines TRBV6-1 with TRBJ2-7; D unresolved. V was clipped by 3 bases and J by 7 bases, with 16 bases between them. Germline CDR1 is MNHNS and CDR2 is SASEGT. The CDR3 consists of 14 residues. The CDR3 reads CASSDAWAASEQYF. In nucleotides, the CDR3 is TGTGCCAGCAGTGACGCGTGGGCAGCTTCGGAGCAGTACTTC.